This T cell receptor beta chain was sequenced for a study of T cell repertoires in cytomegalovirus infection. The study, taken as a whole, reports: It was HLA-C-restricted CMV-specific TCR beta clonotypes that dominated the response ex vivo.

TCRdb fed the reads into MiXCR, producing one record per CDR3 protein. The repertoire includes a few hundred thousand distinct CDR3 sequences, around 15% of them detected once, and roughly 9.7% sits in the top ten. This clonotype showed up many times. Antigen unknown. The germline gives CDR1 MGHRA, CDR2 YSYEKL. V lost 3 bases and J lost 0, with 10 bases in between. CDR3 size: 15 residues. V gene TRBV4-1 combines with J gene TRBJ2-3; D gene unclear. The source of this sequence is a human donor in good health (CMV status not recorded). Some clones in this sample may be carry-over from other donors' samples. Sequenced input: PBMCs. CDR3 loop: CASSHLGPSTDTQYF. The CDR3 region has the DNA TGCGCCAGCAGCCACTTAGGCCCTAGCACAGATACGCAGTATTTT.